These 3 T cell receptor beta chains were sequenced from one sample in a study of shared clonotypes between healthy human individuals. Positive CCR7 selection of CD45RO-negative cells yielded the naive CD8 cells, and terminally differentiated effector memory CD45RA+ cells were excluded. Data came from immunoSEQ multiplex PCR; TCRdb stores just in-frame clones and leaves some out. The sample records around 2,000,000 clones, about 93% being singletons. The sample was naive CD8+ T cells from PBMCs. Receptors originate from a man between 18 and 35 years old in good health. Some clones in this sample may be carry-over from other donors' samples.

The chain uses TRBV4-1 and TRBJ1-2, with 7 nucleotides matching TRBD1. The CDR3 totals 14 residues. The V gene end was trimmed by 2 bases and the J gene end by 4 bases; junction bases not matched to a gene: 4. The germline CDR1 and CDR2 sequences are MGHRA and YSYEKL. For the CDR3, the DNA is TGCGCCAGCAGCCAAACAGGGGTTTTCTATGGCTACACCTTC. It codes for CASSQTGVFYGYTF.

This chain links TRBV27 with TRBJ2-7, with D possibly being TRBD2 (5 bases). This CDR3 region has 15 residues. Looked up from germline, CDR1 is MNHEY and CDR2 is SMNVEV (reference sequence). V lost 6 bases to trimming and J lost 5 bases, with 20 bases between them. DNA of the CDR3: TGTGCCAGCAGCCCCGGACTTCCTCAGACGGACGAGCAGTACTTC. It translates to CASSPGLPQTDEQYF.

The rearrangement links TRBV9 to TRBJ2-3; 7 bases map to TRBD2. There are 15 residues in the CDR3. Unmatched junction bases numbered 7, after V lost 4 bases and J lost 2 bases. Germline CDR1 and CDR2: SGDLS and YYNGEE. This chain's CDR3 is CASSSFGGDTDTQYF. The DNA for the CDR3 is TGTGCCAGCAGCTCTTTTGGGGGGGACACAGATACGCAGTATTTT. The full variable domain, completed using reference TRBV9 and TRBJ2-3, is DSGVTQTPKHLITATGQRVTLRCSPRSGDLSVYWYQQSLDQGLQFLIQYYNGEERAKGNILERFSAQQFPDLHSELNLSSLELGDSALYFCASSSFGGDTDTQYFGPGTRLTVL.